This paragraph covers one T cell receptor (beta chain) sequence. This sample was taken from a study of T cells in Graves' hyperthyroidism and ophthalmopathy. Amplified regions were TCR beta CDR3 sequences from RNA transcripts. A set of HTBI primers served as the primers for a first-round RT-PCR of the TCR CDR3. TCRdb reanalysed the multiplex PCR reads using MiXCR and keeps one entry per CDR3 protein. This table has approximately 380,000 distinct CDR3 sequences, about 20% appearing once. The CDR3 spans 13 residues. Germline V gives CDR1 MNHNS, CDR2 SASEGT. Trimming took 8 bases from V and 2 from J, leaving 10 bases between them.

Source material: blood. The rearrangement joins TRBV6-1 to TRBJ1-3; D is ambiguous. The sequence was collected from a woman aged 18-29 years with Graves' hyperthyroidism. Here the CDR3 reads CASREGTGNTIYF. Written as DNA, the CDR3 is TGTGCCAGCCGGGAGGGTACTGGAAACACCATATATTTT.